These 14 T cell receptor beta chains originate from one sample sequenced in a study of blood T cell repertoires in COVID-19. The protocol was immunoSEQ multiplex PCR, while the TCRdb copy is restricted to in-frame clones and leaves out a portion. The table records approximately 98,000 clones, 80% to 85% of them present only once. Material: peripheral blood. The receptors were gathered from a man aged 60 to 69 with acute or convalescent COVID-19.

This clone is medium-sized in the sample. The chain uses TRBV6-5 and TRBJ1-6; no clear D gene. V dropped 2 bases and J dropped 7 bases, with 15 bases sitting between them. Per the germline V gene, CDR1 is MNHEY and CDR2 is SVGAGI. This CDR3 spans 16 amino acids. This chain's CDR3 is CASSYKGSPGNSPLHF. The CDR3 DNA follows: TGTGCCAGCAGTTACAAGGGTAGCCCGGGGAATTCACCCCTCCACTTT.

The CDR3 loop is CASRPGGLDPNTEAFF. CDR3 nucleotides: TGTGCCAGCAGACCAGGGGGGTTAGACCCGAACACTGAAGCTTTCTTT. This chain uses TRBV28 with TRBJ1-1, with 7 bases aligning to TRBD1. Germline lookup yields CDR1 MDHEN and CDR2 SYDVKM. V was pared by 6 bases and J by 1 base, with 11 bases of the junction left unmatched. This CDR3 comprises 16 residues.

The CDR3 DNA reads TGCGCCAGCAGCGGCGGAGGGGTGAACACTGAAGCTTTCTTT. Its translation: CASSGGGVNTEAFF. The rearrangement joins TRBV5-1 to TRBJ1-1; a possible D gene is TRBD1 (5 bases). Deletions cut 4 bases from V and 0 bases from J, with 10 bases between. There are 14 residues in the CDR3. CDR1 SGHRS and CDR2 YFSETQ come from the germline V gene.

This clone was seen a single time. The V call is TRBV4-1, the J call TRBJ1-1, with 10 bases aligning to TRBD1. J was trimmed by 5 bases and V by 1 base; bases with no gene match: 4. Germline V CDR1 and CDR2: MGHRA, YSYEKL. The CDR3 runs 15 residues. The CDR3 loop is CASSQGQGARTEAFF. For the CDR3, the DNA is TGCGCCAGCAGCCAAGGACAGGGGGCGCGTACTGAAGCTTTCTTT.

This clone was observed a few times. The rearrangement joins TRBV5-1 to TRBJ2-1, with 12 bases matching TRBD2. This CDR3 contains 16 residues. V shed 4 bases, J shed 8 bases, and the junction held 10 bases outside the gene matches. CDR1 is SGHRS and CDR2 is YFSETQ in the germline V gene. The CDR3 DNA sequence: TGCGCCAGCAGCCTGGGTGGGACTAGCGGGTTGGATGAGCAGTTCTTC. It is translated as CASSLGGTSGLDEQFF.

The rearrangement joins TRBV4-1 to TRBJ2-1, with TRBD2 identical over 7 bases. Germline CDR1 and CDR2: MGHRA and YSYEKL. V dropped 0 bases and J dropped 0; count of bases not matched to a gene: 8. This CDR3 comprises 18 residues. For the CDR3, the DNA is TGCGCCAGCAGCCAAGAAGGCCTAGCGGTCAGCTCCTACAATGAGCAGTTCTTC. It is translated as CASSQEGLAVSSYNEQFF.

This clone was observed a handful of times. J is TRBJ1-5 and V is TRBV12-5; no definite D call. From germline, CDR1 is LGHNT and CDR2 FRNRAP. The V and J ends lost 6 bases and 3 bases respectively, with 12 bases between them. There are 14 residues in the CDR3. The CDR3 DNA follows: TGTGCTAGTGGCCTCCTTGGACTCAATCAGCCCCAGCATTTT. The encoded protein is CASGLLGLNQPQHF.

The rearrangement links TRBV6-5 to TRBJ1-1; 8 positions match TRBD1. V trimming: 4 bases; J trimming: 7 bases; junction bases outside the gene matches: 5. This CDR3 has 13 residues. Looked up from germline, CDR1 is MNHEY and CDR2 is SVGAGI. In DNA, the CDR3 is TGTGCCAGCAGTTTCAGGGGGCGGGGTGAAGCTTTCTTT. It yields the protein CASSFRGRGEAFF.

V and J are TRBV29-1 and TRBJ2-4; D is possibly TRBD2 (6 bases). V dropped 4 bases and J dropped 2 bases, with 9 bases sitting between them. CDR3 length: 13 residues. Per germline, CDR1 SQVTM and CDR2 ANQGSEA. CDR3 in amino acids: CSVGRGTKNIQYF. The CDR3 DNA reads as TGCAGCGTTGGGCGGGGTACCAAAAACATTCAGTACTTC.

This clone was detected many times. The rearrangement uses TRBV6-4 and TRBJ1-1; D perhaps matches TRBD1 (5 bases). The CDR3 covers 13 residues. V lost 2 bases to trimming and J lost 12 bases, with 16 bases between them. The germline gives CDR1 MRHNA, CDR2 SNTAGT. The CDR3 is CASSDGPGSRTFF. In DNA form, the CDR3 reads TGTGCCAGCAGTGACGGGCCAGGGTCCCGAACTTTCTTT.

This clone occurred a few times. The rearrangement joins TRBV11-2 to TRBJ2-2, with 7 bases matching TRBD2. The CDR3 is 17 amino acids. Germline CDR1 SGHAT, CDR2 FQNNGV. V gave up 2 bases and J gave up 4 bases; unmatched junction bases: 10. CDR3 in DNA: TGTGCCAGCAGCTTAAGGGAGGGACCCCGGGGCACCGGGGAGCTGTTTTTT. This sequence encodes CASSLREGPRGTGELFF.

The genes are TRBV6-2 or TRBV6-3 and TRBJ2-2, with D tentatively TRBD2 (6 bases). Trimming removed 3 bases at V and 0 bases at J, with 11 bases between. Germline V gene sequence: CDR1 MNHEY, CDR2 SVGEGT. This CDR3 contains 16 residues. The CDR3: CASSYRGRTNTGELFF. The CDR3 nucleotides are TGTGCCAGCAGTTATCGGGGGAGGACGAACACCGGGGAGCTGTTTTTT.

This clone has a single count. The chain uses TRBV21-1 and TRBJ1-6. TRBV21-1 corresponds to a pseudogene. This CDR3 is 16 amino acids long. This chain's CDR3 is CASSKVDRSYNSPLHF. CDR3 DNA: TGTGCCAGCAGCAAAGTAGATCGCTCCTATAATTCACCCCTCCACTTT.

This chain connects TRBV11-3 to TRBJ2-5; TRBD2 aligns across 11 bases. CDR3 length equals 19 residues. V trimming: 1 base; J trimming: 0 bases; junction bases outside the gene matches: 10. CDR1 SGHNT and CDR2 YENEEA come from the germline V gene. The CDR3 region is CASSLGMVWTSGHQETQYF. The CDR3 bases are TGTGCCAGCAGCTTAGGGATGGTTTGGACTAGCGGGCACCAAGAGACCCAGTACTTC.